This T cell receptor beta chain was profiled in a study of T cells after posttransplantation cyclophosphamide. The study, taken as a whole, reports: Donor CD8+ memory clones often dominated recipient blood repertoires at later times. TRB clonality was highly associated with recipient CMV seropositivity and reactivation. Tissue-infiltrating T cells from skin or gut overlapped little with blood T cells.

With 4 bases removed from V and 2 bases from J, the gap between germline ends came to 15 bases. The CDR3 covers 15 residues. The germline CDR1 and CDR2 sequences are SGHTA and FQGNSA. Busulfan-fludarabine conditioning, marrow transplant, and cyclophosphamide on days +3 and +4 were administered. Turning to this clone: Its matching antigen is unknown.

The repertoire was sequenced with immunoSEQ multiplex PCR; TCRdb's copy has only in-frame clones and lacks some. The sample consists of 15,000 to 25,000 clones, about nine tenths of them appearing once. The chain links TRBV7-2 to TRBJ2-7; a weak D match, TRBD1 (6 bases). This TCR came from a female patient between 40 and 55 years old who received an allogeneic stem cell transplant from a related donor, was CMV-positive, and had no GVHD. The graft donor may be the source of some T cells. Here the sequenced sample was PBMCs, taken after allogeneic stem cell transplant with posttransplant cyclophosphamide. The CDR3 loop reads CASSSGVALAYEQYF. DNA for the CDR3: TGTGCCAGCAGCTCAGGGGTGGCCCTCGCCTACGAGCAGTACTTC.